What follows are 19 T cell receptor beta chains derived from one specimen sequenced in a study of T cells in localized non-small cell lung cancer (dated by TCRdb to about 2020). The library was prepared using the immunoSEQ multiplex PCR assay. TCRdb's version of the immuneACCESS table is confined to in-frame rearrangements and falls short of the full clone set. An unresolved V gene accounts for under half of the shortfall where checked; the remainder is of unknown origin. Recorded for this sample are over 1,000 clones; over 25% of them occurred a single time. 8% to 9% of the sample is in the top ten clones. The sample was lung tumor tissue, taken before any cancer treatment. These receptors were obtained from a male donor aged 60 or over with stage I lung adenocarcinoma.

The V and J genes are TRBV29-1 and TRBJ2-4; 13 bases line up with TRBD2. Germline assignment: CDR1 SQVTM and CDR2 ANQGSEA. This CDR3 region has 15 residues. V dropped 5 bases and J dropped 9; count of bases not matched to a gene: 10. CDR3 sequence: CSVQLAGGALGIQYF. In DNA form, the CDR3 reads TGCAGCGTTCAACTAGCGGGGGGGGCCTTGGGCATTCAGTACTTC.

The chain has TRBV18 and TRBJ2-7; D gene uncertain. Germline V lookup: CDR1 KGHSH, CDR2 LQKENI. The CDR3 loop spans 14 amino acids. The V end was cut by 5 bases, the J end by 2 bases, with 13 bases between. The CDR3 bases are TGTGCCAGCTCAATTGGACCGTTTGCCTACGAGCAGTACTTC. This translates into CASSIGPFAYEQYF.

By sample fraction, this clone is medium-sized. The chain couples TRBV11-3 to TRBJ2-1; a weak D match, TRBD1 (5 bases). The CDR3 sequence is 15 residues long. Trimming shortened V by 5 bases and J by 5 bases, and 16 bases separated the two germline ends. Germline lookup yields CDR1 SGHNT and CDR2 YENEEA. The CDR3 sequence: CASSPLTGSDNEQFF. The CDR3 DNA is TGTGCCAGCAGCCCCCTTACAGGCTCTGACAATGAGCAGTTCTTC.

This clone was seen more than once but under ten times. J is TRBJ1-6 and V is TRBV6-8; 7 positions match TRBD1. The V segment lost 4 bases and the J segment 7 bases; nucleotides outside the gene matches: 10. CDR3 length equals 16 residues. CDR1 MNHGY and CDR2 SAAAGT come from the germline V gene. The CDR3 region is CASSSLYRGTNSPLHF. The DNA for the CDR3 is TGTGCCAGCAGTTCTTTATACAGGGGCACAAATTCACCCCTCCACTTT.

The chain uses TRBV29-1 and TRBJ2-7; 8 nucleotides match TRBD1. This CDR3 is 15 amino acids long. The trim removed 1 base at V and 2 bases at J, leaving 7 bases unmatched. Germline assignment: CDR1 SQVTM and CDR2 ANQGSEA. The CDR3 coding sequence is TGCAGCGTTGAAGGGGGTGAACAGGGGGCCTACGAGCAGTACTTC. It encodes CSVEGGEQGAYEQYF.

The chain employs TRBV28 and TRBJ2-5; a possible D gene is TRBD1 (6 bases). The germline gives CDR1 MDHEN, CDR2 SYDVKM. Trimming pared 4 bases from V and 3 bases from J, leaving 21 bases between. This CDR3 spans 17 amino acids. CDR3 DNA sequence: TGTGCCAGCAGTTCAGGCCCAGGGGCGCGAAGTGAAGAGACCCAGTACTTC. It codes for CASSSGPGARSEETQYF.

V and J are TRBV6-8 and TRBJ2-2; a weak D match, TRBD2 (5 bases). Deletions cut 2 bases from V and 0 bases from J, with 10 bases between. Germline V gene data show CDR1 as MNHGY and CDR2 as SAAAGT. The CDR3 covers 16 residues. The CDR3 protein is CASSYKGLTNTGELFF. The CDR3 nucleotides read TGTGCCAGCAGTTACAAAGGACTGACGAACACCGGGGAGCTGTTTTTT.

The chain has TRBV28 and TRBJ2-7; the D is unclear. V was cut by 2 bases and J by 1 base, with 6 bases left in between. Germline V gene lookup returns CDR1 MDHEN and CDR2 SYDVKM. The CDR3 covers 13 residues. DNA for the CDR3: TGTGCCAGCAGTTTAGTCAGTTCCTACGAGCAGTACTTC. Residues: CASSLVSSYEQYF.

This chain connects TRBV11-3 to TRBJ2-1; 8 positions match TRBD2. CDR1 is SGHNT, CDR2 YENEEA, per germline. CDR3 length: 15 residues. The V segment lost 5 bases and the J segment 4 bases; nucleotides outside the gene matches: 7. The CDR3 sequence is CASSPGLDRYNEQFF. The CDR3 DNA reads TGTGCCAGCAGCCCGGGACTAGATAGATACAATGAGCAGTTCTTC.

V gene TRBV19 combines with J gene TRBJ2-1; TRBD2 matches 10 bases. CDR3 size: 16 residues. Germline V gives CDR1 LNHDA, CDR2 SQIVND (reference sequence). Unmatched junction bases numbered 6, after V lost 5 bases and J lost 2 bases. The CDR3 bases are TGTGCCAGTAGTTCCCCTAGCGGGGGCCCCTACAATGAGCAGTTCTTC. This translates into CASSSPSGGPYNEQFF.

A few counts support this clone. The chain uses TRBV19 and TRBJ1-5; 7 nucleotides match TRBD1. After removal of 3 bases from V and 3 bases from J, the junction contained 5 bases not matched to a gene. The CDR3 is 15 residues long. CDR1 and CDR2 (germline): LNHDA, SQIVND (reference sequence). The CDR3 region has the DNA TGTGCCAGTAGTATGACAGGGACCGTCAATCAGCCCCAGCATTTT. The encoded protein is CASSMTGTVNQPQHF.

This chain links TRBV28 with TRBJ1-2; no reliable D call. Germline values: CDR1 MDHEN, CDR2 SYDVKM. The CDR3 has 12 residues. The ends were cut back, 6 bases at V and 5 bases at J, with 10 bases in the middle. The CDR3 region has the DNA TGTGCCAGCAGGGAGGGCATGTATGGCTACACCTTC. Its protein product is CASREGMYGYTF.

V is TRBV19 and J is TRBJ2-7, with 8 positions matching TRBD1. J gave up 2 bases and V 5 bases, and 5 bases lay outside the gene matches. Per germline, CDR1 LNHDA and CDR2 SQIVND (reference sequence). CDR3 length equals 14 residues. In DNA, the CDR3 is TGTGCCAGTAGTGATGCAGGGGGCGCCTACGAGCAGTACTTC. It specifies CASSDAGGAYEQYF. The variable domain in full, with the rest retrieved from reference TRBV19 and TRBJ2-7, is DGGITQSPKYLFRKEGQNVTLSCEQNLNHDAMYWYRQDPGQGLRLIYYSQIVNDFQKGDIAEGYSVSREKKESFPLTVTSAQKNPTAFYLCASSDAGGAYEQYFGPGTRLTVT.

The chain uses TRBV28 and TRBJ2-4; weak D call: TRBD1 (6 bases). Germline V lookup: CDR1 MDHEN, CDR2 SYDVKM. The CDR3 extends over 14 amino acids. V was pared by 2 bases and J by 1 base, with 6 bases between. The CDR3 sequence: CASSLGQAKNIQYF. The CDR3 DNA reads TGTGCCAGCAGTTTAGGACAGGCCAAAAACATTCAGTACTTC. Full variable domain (remainder filled in from reference TRBV28 and TRBJ2-4): DVKVTQSSRYLVKRTGEKVFLECVQDMDHENMFWYRQDPGLGLRLIYFSYDVKMKEKGDIPEGYSVSREKKERFSLILESASTNQTSMYLCASSLGQAKNIQYFGAGTRLSVL.

By its share, this clone is medium-sized (0.01 to 0.1%). This chain joins TRBV11-3 and TRBJ2-7; D not resolved. The V end lost 3 bases, the J end lost 4 bases, and 16 bases lay between the germline ends. The germline V gene encodes CDR1 SGHNT and CDR2 YENEEA. The CDR3 is 15 residues long. For the CDR3, the DNA is TGTGCCAGCAGCTTGTCGATTGAACCACAATACGAGCAGTACTTC. This codes for CASSLSIEPQYEQYF.

This rearrangement joins TRBV11-3 to TRBJ2-5, with unresolved D. Germline CDR1 reads SGHNT; CDR2 reads YENEEA. The CDR3 runs to 17 residues. V was clipped by 5 bases and J by 5 bases, with 24 bases between them. CDR3 in amino acids: CASSPAAFGRGGETQYF. As DNA, the CDR3 is TGTGCCAGCAGCCCTGCCGCCTTTGGTCGTGGTGGGGAGACCCAGTACTTC.

There are a few counts of this clone. The chain uses TRBV2 and TRBJ2-7; the D gene is possibly TRBD1 (6 bases). Deletions cut 4 bases from V and 2 bases from J, with 9 bases between. This CDR3 spans 13 amino acids. The germline CDR1 and CDR2 sequences are SNHLY and FYNNEI. CDR3 amino acids: CASSGTAPYEQYF. The CDR3 DNA sequence: TGTGCCAGCAGTGGGACAGCTCCCTACGAGCAGTACTTC.

V and J are TRBV19 and TRBJ2-1; D not resolved. The CDR3 totals 11 residues. The germline V and J ends were trimmed by 1 base and 9 bases, with 4 bases remaining between them. Germline V gives CDR1 LNHDA, CDR2 SQIVND (reference sequence). For the CDR3, the DNA is TGTGCCAGTAGTATAGGAGTTGAGCAGTTCTTC. This codes for CASSIGVEQFF.

This sequence joins TRBV6-8 and TRBJ2-1; 9 bases map to TRBD2. Unmatched junction bases numbered 15, after V lost 4 bases and J lost 5 bases. The CDR3 consists of 18 residues. Germline CDR1 reads MNHGY; CDR2 reads SAAAGT. CDR3 sequence: CASSSTKLSGSLNNEQFF. DNA for the CDR3: TGTGCCAGCAGTTCGACGAAACTTAGCGGGAGTCTCAACAATGAGCAGTTCTTC.